This paragraph covers one T cell receptor (beta chain) sequence. These data come from a study of T cell changes during pregnancy in multiple sclerosis. Libraries were prepared by immunoSEQ multiplex PCR; TCRdb keeps only in-frame clonotypes and omits some of them. The table includes some 60,000 clones, around 93% detected once. The CDR3 sequence is 19 residues long. Trimming cost V 2 bases and J 3 bases; bases outside gene matches: 17. Germline V CDR1 and CDR2: SGHDT, YYEEEE. The J gene is TRBJ2-7, the V gene TRBV5-6, with 10 bases aligning to TRBD1. The receptor comes from a female donor in good health, enrolled as a control in a pregnancy study. Material: peripheral blood, obtained in the second trimester of pregnancy. The CDR3 region is CASSFFGTGVFGLDYEQYF. The CDR3, as DNA: TGTGCCAGCAGCTTTTTTGGGACAGGGGTTTTTGGGTTGGACTACGAGCAGTACTTC. The variable domain in full, completed from reference TRBV5-6 and TRBJ2-7, reads DAGVTQSPTHLIKTRGQQVTLRCSPKSGHDTVSWYQQALGQGPQFIFQYYEEEERQRGNFPDRFSGHQFPNYSSELNVNALLLGDSALYLCASSFFGTGVFGLDYEQYFGPGTRLTVT.